These 11 T cell receptor beta chains originate from one sample sequenced in a study of OX40 agonist ivuxolimab in advanced cancers. Sequenced by immunoSEQ multiplex PCR; TCRdb stores in-frame clones only, minus some. The sample shows about 55,000 clones, around 87% of them seen only once. Sequencing used CD4+ or CD8+ T cells sorted from blood, obtained in a trial of the OX40 agonist ivuxolimab. These receptors all stem from an adult with an advanced solid tumor such as melanoma, head and neck, liver or kidney cancer.

The rearrangement links TRBV6-1 to TRBJ2-7; 9 nucleotides align to TRBD1. The germline V gene encodes CDR1 MNHNS and CDR2 SASEGT. The J segment lost 5 bases and the V segment lost 6 bases, leaving 8 bases of the junction unmatched. The CDR3 runs 14 residues. The CDR3 region is CASRDRGLFHEQYF. Here the CDR3 DNA reads TGTGCCAGCAGGGACAGGGGCCTCTTCCACGAGCAGTACTTC.

This chain connects TRBV27 to TRBJ1-6; 10 bases are a match to TRBD1. The V and J ends lost 5 bases and 4 bases, in that order; junction bases with no gene match: 5. This CDR3 spans 16 amino acids. CDR1 is MNHEY and CDR2 is SMNVEV in the germline V gene (reference sequence). Here the CDR3 reads CASSQGQGKYNSPLHF. The DNA of the CDR3 is TGTGCCAGCAGTCAGGGACAGGGGAAATATAATTCACCCCTCCACTTT.

The chain joins TRBV7-9 to TRBJ2-6; maybe TRBD1 (6 bases). Deletions cut 5 bases from V and 1 base from J, with 9 bases between. CDR1 is SEHNR and CDR2 is FQNEAQ in the germline V gene (reference sequence). The CDR3 covers 15 residues. The CDR3, as DNA: TGTGCCAGCAGCCCAACAGGGTCTGGGGCCAACGTCCTGACTTTC. Protein: CASSPTGSGANVLTF. The full variable domain, with the rest looked up from reference TRBV7-9 and TRBJ2-6, is DTGVSQNPRHKITKRGQNVTFRCDPISEHNRLYWYRQTLGQGPEFLTYFQNEAQLEKSRLLSDRFSAERPKGSFSTLEIQRTEQGDSAMYLCASSPTGSGANVLTFGAGSRLTVL.

The chain combines TRBV6-5 with TRBJ2-7, with D perhaps TRBD2 (6 bases). CDR3 size: 14 residues. Germline lookup yields CDR1 MNHEY and CDR2 SVGAGI. V lost 0 bases to trimming and J lost 5 bases, with 11 bases between them. CDR3 region: CASSYSEGMDEQYF. DNA of the CDR3: TGTGCCAGCAGTTACTCGGAGGGGATGGACGAGCAGTACTTC.

This clone came up once. J is TRBJ2-7 and V is TRBV6-5; perhaps TRBD1 as D (5 bases). Germline CDR1 MNHEY, CDR2 SVGAGI. The CDR3 runs 15 residues. V lost 4 bases and J 2 bases, leaving 15 bases between the germline ends. In DNA, the CDR3 is TGTGCCAGCAGTTCCGACAGATTACCGACCTACGAGCAGTACTTC. This sequence encodes CASSSDRLPTYEQYF.

This sequence joins TRBV7-3 and TRBJ2-3; D tentatively reads TRBD1 or TRBD2 (5 bases each). The V end was cut by 4 bases, the J end by 4 bases, with 9 bases between. Germline CDR1 and CDR2: SGHTA and FQGTGA. The CDR3 is made up of 13 amino acids. DNA for the CDR3: TGTGCCAGCAGCTGGGACGCAGCAGATACGCAGTATTTT. The encoded protein is CASSWDAADTQYF. The entire variable domain, with the rest obtained from reference TRBV7-3 and TRBJ2-3, is as follows: GAGVSQTPSNKVTEKGKYVELRCDPISGHTALYWYRQSLGQGPEFLIYFQGTGAADDSGLPNDRFFAVRPEGSVSTLKIQRTERGDSAVYLCASSWDAADTQYFGPGTRLTVL.

The CDR3 DNA sequence: TGTGCCAGCAGGGTGGATGCCCACGAGCAGTACTTC. Translation gives CASRVDAHEQYF. V usage is TRBV11-2 and J usage is TRBJ2-7; no clear D. Per germline, CDR1 SGHAT and CDR2 FQNNGV. The CDR3 has 12 residues. V gave up 6 bases and J gave up 5 bases, with 11 bases separating them.

The chain has TRBV9 and TRBJ2-7; TRBD1 or TRBD2 may be the D gene (6 bases each). This CDR3 comprises 15 residues. Germline CDR1 and CDR2: SGDLS and YYNGEE. The V gene lost 0 bases and the J gene lost 7 bases, with 17 bases spanning the gap. The CDR3 loop reads CASSVDGSGGLEQYF. The CDR3 DNA follows: TGTGCCAGCAGCGTAGATGGTAGTGGGGGGCTGGAGCAGTACTTC.

The V call is TRBV6-5, the J call TRBJ2-2, with TRBD2 identical over 7 bases. Germline CDR1 reads MNHEY; CDR2 reads SVGAGI. The junction had 6 bases not matched to a gene; V was cut back by 0 bases and J by 5 bases. The CDR3 is 16 amino acids. The CDR3 sequence: CASSYSGGLGTGELFF. CDR3 coding DNA: TGTGCCAGCAGTTACTCCGGGGGGTTAGGTACCGGGGAGCTGTTTTTT.

The chain uses TRBV7-9 and TRBJ2-7; TRBD1 or TRBD2 may be the D gene (5 bases each). The CDR3 has 15 amino acids. V lost 1 base to trimming and J lost 4 bases, with 14 bases between them. Germline V lookup: CDR1 SEHNR, CDR2 FQNEAQ (reference sequence). CDR3 region: CASSLVGPNVYEQYF. In nucleotides, the CDR3 is TGTGCCAGCAGCTTAGTGGGACCCAACGTGTACGAGCAGTACTTC.

The V call is TRBV5-4, the J call TRBJ2-5; possible D gene TRBD2, 5 bases. The V end lost 3 bases, the J end lost 3 bases, and 21 bases lay between the germline ends. Germline V gene lookup returns CDR1 SGHNT and CDR2 YYREEE (reference sequence). The CDR3 covers 17 residues. CDR3 protein: CASSSPGDSDYKETQYF. The CDR3 region has the DNA TGTGCCAGCAGCTCCCCCGGGGATAGTGATTACAAAGAGACCCAGTACTTC.